This entry is about one T cell receptor beta chain. Antigen specificity is unknown. Libraries were prepared by immunoSEQ multiplex PCR; TCRdb keeps only in-frame clonotypes and omits some of them. The sample shows some 2,600 clones, around 84% of them seen only once. This sample is drawn from a study of immune cell composition in non-small cell lung cancer. Study details: Histologic subtype was mainly adenocarcinoma or squamous cell carcinoma. General study findings and limits: It was not proven that tumour-reactive clones equal dominant tumour-associated clones. Top 10 clone scores and clonality were higher in squamous than adenocarcinoma. Clones >0.5% enriched in tumour were rarer in adenocarcinoma (roughly 35%) than squamous (roughly 80%).

CDR1 and CDR2 from the germline V gene are SGHAT and FQNNGV. With V trimmed by 5 bases and J by 5 bases, 8 bases remained unmatched. There are 16 residues in the CDR3. Sequenced input: lung tumor tissue. The TCR sequence derives from a human donor with non-small cell lung cancer. V gene TRBV11-2 combines with J gene TRBJ2-7; 14 bases align to TRBD2. CDR3 region: CASSPGTSGSWDEQYF. The CDR3 region has the DNA TGTGCCAGCAGCCCAGGGACTAGCGGGAGCTGGGACGAGCAGTACTTC.